The sequence of this TCR beta chain was determined in a study of cytomegalovirus exposure and HLA in healthy donors. This CDR3 comprises 16 residues. V was pared by 2 bases and J by 8 bases, with 19 bases between. The germline V gene has CDR1 SGHVS and CDR2 FQNEAQ. Study results and caveats: Presence/absence analyses supposed approximately even sequencing depth among donors. According to an earlier analysis, most TCR beta V segments yielded productive rearrangements about 87% or about 30% of the time.

This clone appeared a few times. Its antigen remains unidentified. In the PCR, 60 Vbeta and 13 Jbeta primers were used. Clones were read by immunoSEQ multiplex PCR, and TCRdb kept only the in-frame ones, dropping some. The table records roughly 150,000 clones, 65% to 80% of them present only once. Material: PBMCs. This rearrangement joins TRBV7-8 to TRBJ2-1, with D possibly being TRBD2 (5 bases). This sequence was found in a man between 18 and 35 years old in good health and CMV-seropositive. This CDR3 reads CASSLNPGPPRDEQFF. The CDR3 bases are TGTGCCAGCAGCTTAAATCCTGGACCCCCGAGGGATGAGCAGTTCTTC.